This T cell receptor (beta chain) was recorded in a study of cytomegalovirus exposure and HLA in healthy donors (TCRdb year 2017). Turning to the overall study: An earlier analysis of several hundred of the donors reported about 250 Gb of sequence data and 100 million to 140 million unique TCR beta sequences from 150 million to 200 million T cells. All discovery cohort repertoires had been generated on a single sequencing platform. A separate validation cohort of roughly 130 different subjects was used in addition to the approximately 700-subject first cohort. Typing coverage differed by locus: A, B, C, DRB1 and DQB1 were typed in roughly 620-630 donors, DQA1 in about 500, DPA1 in 600 to 610, and DPB1 in roughly 470. Roughly five DR-DQ haplotypes were handled as single units for association and clustering, since linkage in the cohort was strong. The study aimed to test whether cataloging public T cell receptors could reveal signatures of past pathogen exposure. Genome-wide SNP genotypes for about 60% of the roughly 670 donors were used in a later genetic analysis, which treated that subset as a discovery cohort. The study combined high-throughput TCR immunosequencing, statistical association of individual TCRs with disease status, and machine learning to predict cytomegalovirus infection status. Rather than using new phenotypic data, the later analysis identified candidate immune exposures from TCR beta sequences and from how often those sequences occurred across donors. HLA typing included class I and class II loci at four-digit resolution. A later analysis re-analyzed previously published TCR beta repertoires from approximately 700 donors and added high-resolution HLA genotyping to study TCR occurrence patterns. In an earlier analysis of a few hundred of the donors, high-throughput TCR beta sequencing was used to judge whether each TCR beta V gene segment behaved as functional or pseudogenic. Among about 370 genotyped donors of the cohort, an average of around 250,000 unique TCR beta nucleotide sequences was sequenced per donor, of which approximately 18% were non-productive. Among the roughly 370 genotyped donors, 81% belonged to the genetic ancestry cluster associated with self-reported Caucasian donors. The T cell repertoires of 670 or so subjects were profiled by immunosequencing and related to cytomegalovirus serostatus. Donor age, sex, ethnicity and CMV serostatus were compiled alongside the repertoire data. An early release that covered 640 HLA-typed donors contained approximately 300 gigabases of sequencing data and tens of millions of unique TCR sequences. Study-level results and caveats: Presence/absence analyses assumed roughly uniform sequencing depth across donors, an assumption that may not hold. The study listed 164 TCR beta chains as associated with cytomegalovirus. A further reported finding was that TCR beta sequences accurately predicted the HLA-A and HLA-B alleles for most subjects in the first cohort. Broadly in line with IMGT annotations, most TCR beta V segments showed up in productive rearrangements about 87% or about 30% of the time in an earlier analysis of approximately 600 of the donors. In a later analysis, most CMV-associated TCR beta chains were found to appear HLA-restricted, with HLA associations seemingly driven largely by CMV exposure. A few of the identified cytomegalovirus-associated TCR beta chains were confirmed in vitro to be specific for cytomegalovirus antigens. The only immune exposure information available for the cohort was CMV serostatus. Specific HLA alleles were associated with 18,000 or so TCR beta sequences at a false discovery rate of 0.05 in a later analysis. In a later analysis, several top co-occurrence clusters were reported to appear linked to parvovirus B19, influenza, CMV and Epstein-Barr virus. Strong co-occurrence of HLA alleles, especially DR and DQ, made assigning TCR associations to individual alleles difficult. The cohort was sequenced for TCR beta chains only, and without alpha or paired-chain data the features that could be detected were limited. Because some donors lacked HLA typing at each locus, the association tests relied only on the typed subset. An association between a missense DCLRE1C variant and V-gene and J-gene trimming of TCR beta chains was found in a later genetic analysis and replicated in an independent cohort. The authors suggested that the approach could potentially be generalized to other disease states and immunological phenotypes. Some IMGT-functional V segments, including TRBV6-2 and TRBV6-3, could not be distinguished by the 87-base-pair reads and were therefore excluded. A cluster of highly shared sequence variants was judged likely to represent a technical artifact of the sequencing pipeline. Linkage disequilibrium might explain the correlated functional status among segregating V segments, but an unknown experimental factor could not be excluded. Compared with the 666-donor mean, donors in an Asian-associated ancestry cluster had fewer N-insertions in productive TCRs, according to a later genetic analysis. Most TCR sequences were observed very rarely across donors, whereas some public TCRs were present in many individuals. According to a later analysis, TCR association rates differed among HLA loci, with DRB1 alleles showing the most associated TCRs and HLA-C alleles showing the fewest. Compared with equally common non-associated chains, HLA-associated TCR beta chains in a later analysis were more clonally expanded and had lower generation probabilities. Because counts were too low, 15 or so rarely observed V segments, including chromosome 9 orphons, were excluded from the earlier analysis of fewer than 650 of the donors. In both the original and validation cohorts, the classifier was reported to diagnose cytomegalovirus status with high specificity and sensitivity.

V lost 4 bases and J lost 5 bases, and the count of bases not matched to a germline gene is 7. From the cysteine up to the phenylalanine, the CDR3 has a length of 15 residues. Left in the record is the CDR3 DNA by itself, 45 bases read in frame from the first base. CDR1 and CDR2 are read off the germline V gene as SGHAT and FQNNGV. As concerns this clone: Its antigen has not been determined. No base qualities exist here, and no much larger clone lies one base off it.

The cohort comprised hundreds of healthy bone marrow donors. All cohort members were sampled while nominally healthy, although unrecorded immune exposures were likely present. CMV serostatus was positive for about 300 and negative for about 55% of the roughly 670 cohort members, and was not recorded for this donor. A peripheral blood sample was provided by each donor, and peripheral blood mononuclear cells were used for TCR beta sequencing. Genomic DNA extraction from the blood cell samples was performed with the Qiagen DNeasy Blood Extraction Kit. Receptor amplification or capture employed the immunoSEQ multiplex PCR assay. For the multiplex PCR, a mixture combining 60 forward primers for TCR Vbeta segments and 13 reverse primers for TCR Jbeta segments was used. The CDR3 region of rearranged TCR beta genes was amplified from genomic DNA with a multiplex PCR assay. The amplified TCR beta libraries were sequenced on the Illumina HiSeq System as 87-base-pair reads. The original pipeline was this. Across the roughly 700 repertoires, a later analysis counted roughly 84 million unique TCR beta chains, 8.5 million to 12 million of which were shared by at least two donors. To remove PCR and sequencing errors, raw reads were error-corrected and collapsed into unique sequences using a nearest-neighbor algorithm that merged closely related sequences. Alignment of CDR3 sequences to IMGT reference sequences was used to assign V, D and J gene segments. For a sequence to be retained, at least a six-nucleotide match to both a V gene segment and a J gene segment was required. Rearrangements were called productive when the CDR3 lacked stop codons and stayed in frame with V and J; all others were non-productive. Following IMGT convention, CDR3 was defined as the stretch from the second conserved V-encoded cysteine up to the conserved J-encoded phenylalanine. The earlier analysis of 500 to 650 of the donors excluded any sequence lacking an unambiguous match to a single V gene segment. An earlier analysis of a few hundred of the donors called V segments functional above 56.7% productive rearrangements and segregating when the between-donor standard deviation exceeded 5%. A statistical classification framework was built to diagnose cytomegalovirus status from the catalog of TCR beta chain sequences. In a later analysis, V and J genes were assigned by comparing TCR nucleotide sequences against IMGT/GENE-DB human TR gene sequences. The TCRdist pipeline was used in a later analysis to assign CDR3 sequences and most-parsimonious VDJ recombination scenarios. In a later analysis, every TCR beta chain was defined by the combination of its CDR3 amino acid sequence and its V-gene family, and reads without a unique V-gene family were dropped. In a later analysis, a few hundred highly shared, low-generation-probability nucleotide sequences were removed to address suspected cross-contamination and a sequencing artifact. For each public chain, a later analysis derived a clonal expansion index from normalized ranks of inferred template counts within each repertoire. Generation probabilities in a later analysis came from a VDJ recombination model fitted to out-of-frame rearrangements, and those results were checked against IGoR. In a later analysis, TCR-TCR, TCR-HLA and TCR-CMV co-occurrence was scored with hypergeometric tests, and a repertoire-size bias correction was applied to TCR pairs. In a later analysis, false discovery rates were estimated by permuting HLA or CMV assignments 20 times. In a later analysis, co-occurring TCRs were grouped with DBSCAN, and TCRdist sequence similarity was added when clustering was performed within HLA-allele-positive subsets. Repertoires with fewer than 30,000 or more than 120,000 public chains were left out of co-occurrence clustering, as were a handful of repertoires with anomalous nucleotide sharing. The source is immuneACCESS, and TCRdb retained only in-frame sequences with V and J called. Part of the clones is not carried over; for the studies checked, unresolved V genes explain less than half of this, and the remainder is unexplained. V, J and clone size derive from that table, while D and trimming were established from the DNA sequence. This sample lists 98,000 or so clones; more than 60% were detected once. 7% to 9% of the sample lies in the top ten.

The V and J segments used are TRBV11-2 and TRBJ1-4, and 7 bases in between align with TRBD1. The sequence came from a human donor in good health. Input material: PBMCs. The DNA sequence is as follows: TGTGCCAGCAGCTCGGGACAGTTAAGAAATGAAAAACTGTTTTTT. Its protein reads: CASSSGQLRNEKLFF.